A selection of T cell receptor beta chains follows, all from one sample in a study of blood T cell repertoires in COVID-19. The repertoire was sequenced with immunoSEQ multiplex PCR; TCRdb's copy has only in-frame clones and lacks some. Here the sample spans 200,000 to 250,000 clones, roughly 86% being singletons. Specimen: peripheral blood. The receptors come from a woman in her twenties or thirties who had recovered from COVID-19. Each CDR3 is given without its conserved first and last residue. D genes are given only for firm matches.

V: TRBV6-6
length: 11
D: TRBD1
CDR3: ASSQPGQYEQY

V: TRBV5-1
length: 13
D: -
CDR3: ASSLDRAGAYEQY

V: TRBV11-3
length: 13
D: -
CDR3: ASSGDAGNTGELF

V: TRBV5-1
length: 14
D: TRBD1
CDR3: ASSNRDRGPQETQY

V: TRBV5-6
length: 13
D: TRBD1
CDR3: ASTLFDRVDDTQY

V: TRBV7-8
length: 12
D: TRBD1
CDR3: ASSRGQGARGYT

V: TRBV5-8
length: 13
D: -
CDR3: ASSALGPLGEKLF

V: TRBV10-1
length: 11
D: -
CDR3: ASSERGGGTQY

V: TRBV6-5
length: 12
D: TRBD1
CDR3: ASRPPGQGNEQF

V: TRBV3-1/TRBV3-2
length: 11
D: TRBD1
CDR3: ASSRTGTYEQY

V: TRBV5-6
length: 12
D: -
CDR3: ASSKVRSNQPQH

V: TRBV29-1
length: 12
D: TRBD1
CDR3: SVTAGTANTEAF

V: TRBV6-5
length: 12
D: -
CDR3: ANRVGAATGELF

V: TRBV6-4
length: 11
D: -
CDR3: ASRSPGTGELF

V: TRBV5-6
length: 13
D: -
CDR3: ASSLALRSLNEQF

V: TRBV6-5
length: 12
D: TRBD1
CDR3: ASQGAPNTGELF

V: TRBV5-1
length: 13
D: TRBD1
CDR3: ASSLAGTGRSPLH

V: TRBV19
length: 12
D: -
CDR3: ASIRGSSGNTIY

V: TRBV7-7
length: 12
D: -
CDR3: ASPPAAIGNTIY

V: TRBV18
length: 11
D: TRBD2
CDR3: ASSPPREGAQY

V: TRBV6-5
length: 12
D: TRBD1
CDR3: ASTPLDRADTQY

V: TRBV21-1
length: 12
D: -
CDR3: ASSKVGSKVEAF

V: TRBV6-5
length: 13
D: -
CDR3: ASKRGPQGNTEAF

V: TRBV6-5
length: 13
D: TRBD1
CDR3: ASSSSGTGTYEQY

V: TRBV5-4
length: 13
D: TRBD1
CDR3: ASRGQDRMNTEAF

V: TRBV4-1
length: 16
D: -
CDR3: ASSQDIQTALNTDTQY

V: TRBV27
length: 11
D: -
CDR3: ASSWDMNTEAF

V: TRBV9
length: 13
D: TRBD1
CDR3: ASSVGDSFSTEAF

V: TRBV3-1/TRBV3-2
length: 13
D: -
CDR3: ASSPGWSAGNTIY

V: TRBV2
length: 14
D: TRBD1
CDR3: ASLFTLKGQGYGYT